This T cell receptor beta chain was sequenced during a study of T-cell reconstitution after alpha-beta-depleted transplantation in children. The CDR3 consists of 17 residues. V was pared by 0 bases and J by 2 bases, with 16 bases between. Germline values: CDR1 LGHDT, CDR2 YNNKEL (reference sequence). Researchers prepared the TCRbeta library using unique molecular identifiers, the study reports. TCRdb processed the PCR reads anew with MiXCR; each CDR3 protein has one entry. The table has around 380,000 distinct CDR3 sequences, approximately 10% seen once. This receptor was obtained from a human donor who donated a stem cell graft to a child with acute myeloid leukemia. The gene calls are TRBV3-1 and TRBJ2-5, with D perhaps assigned TRBD1 or TRBD2 (5 bases each). Material: PBMCs from the stem cell graft donor, obtained from the stem cell graft. CDR3 sequence reads: CASSQEPGPPKQETQYF. CDR3 nucleotides: TGTGCCAGCAGCCAAGAACCGGGACCACCGAAACAAGAGACCCAGTACTTC.